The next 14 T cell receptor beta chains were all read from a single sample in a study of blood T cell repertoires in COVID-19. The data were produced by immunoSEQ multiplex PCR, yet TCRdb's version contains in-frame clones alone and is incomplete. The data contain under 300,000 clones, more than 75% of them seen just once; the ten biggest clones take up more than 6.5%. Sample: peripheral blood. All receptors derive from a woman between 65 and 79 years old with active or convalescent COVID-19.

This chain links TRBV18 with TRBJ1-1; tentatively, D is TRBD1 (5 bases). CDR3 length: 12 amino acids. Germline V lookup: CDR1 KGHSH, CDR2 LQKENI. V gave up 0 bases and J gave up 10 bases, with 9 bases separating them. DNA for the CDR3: TGTGCCAGCTCACCACCCTCAGGGCGAGCTTTCTTT. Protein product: CASSPPSGRAFF.

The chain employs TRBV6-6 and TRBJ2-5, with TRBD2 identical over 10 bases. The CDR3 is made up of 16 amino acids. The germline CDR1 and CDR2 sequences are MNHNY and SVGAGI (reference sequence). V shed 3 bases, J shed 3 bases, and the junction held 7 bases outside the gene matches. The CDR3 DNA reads TGTGCCAGCAGTTATCCCAGCGGGGGGGCCGAAGAGACCCAGTACTTC. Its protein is CASSYPSGGAEETQYF.

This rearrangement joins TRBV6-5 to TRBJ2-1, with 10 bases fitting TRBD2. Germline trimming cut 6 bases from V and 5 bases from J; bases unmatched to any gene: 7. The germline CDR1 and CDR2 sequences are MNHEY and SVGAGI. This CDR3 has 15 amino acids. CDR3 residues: CASRVAGGRHNEQFF. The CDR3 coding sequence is TGTGCCAGCAGGGTAGCGGGGGGCCGTCACAATGAGCAGTTCTTC.

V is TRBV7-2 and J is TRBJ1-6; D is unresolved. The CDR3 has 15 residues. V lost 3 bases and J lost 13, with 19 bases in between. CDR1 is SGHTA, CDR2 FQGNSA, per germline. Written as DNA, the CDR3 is TGTGCCAGCAGCTTGGCCTCCGGCGGGGATTGGCCCCTCCACTTT. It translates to CASSLASGGDWPLHF.

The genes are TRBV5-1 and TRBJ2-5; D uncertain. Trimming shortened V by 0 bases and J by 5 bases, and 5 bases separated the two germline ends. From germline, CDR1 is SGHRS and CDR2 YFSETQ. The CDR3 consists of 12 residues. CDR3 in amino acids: CASSLVGETQYF. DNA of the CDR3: TGCGCCAGCAGCTTGGTGGGCGAGACCCAGTACTTC.

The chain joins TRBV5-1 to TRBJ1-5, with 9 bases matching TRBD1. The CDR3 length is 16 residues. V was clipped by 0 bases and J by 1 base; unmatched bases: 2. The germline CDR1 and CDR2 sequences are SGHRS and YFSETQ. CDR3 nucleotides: TGCGCCAGCAGCTTGGGGACAGGGGTGAGCAATCAGCCCCAGCATTTT. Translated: CASSLGTGVSNQPQHF.

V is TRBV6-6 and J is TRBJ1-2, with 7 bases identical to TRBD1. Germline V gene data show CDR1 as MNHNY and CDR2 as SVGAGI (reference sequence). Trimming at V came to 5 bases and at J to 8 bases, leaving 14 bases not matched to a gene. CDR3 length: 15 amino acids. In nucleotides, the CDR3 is TGTGCCAGCAGTCCTCAGGAGGGGGCGACGGGAGGCTACACCTTC. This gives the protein CASSPQEGATGGYTF.

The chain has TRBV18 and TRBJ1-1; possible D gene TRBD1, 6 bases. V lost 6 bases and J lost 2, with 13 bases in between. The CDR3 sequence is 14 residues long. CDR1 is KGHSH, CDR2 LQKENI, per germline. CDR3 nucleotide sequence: TGTGCCAGCTCCAAGACAGGACAAAACACTGAAGCTTTCTTT. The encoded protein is CASSKTGQNTEAFF.

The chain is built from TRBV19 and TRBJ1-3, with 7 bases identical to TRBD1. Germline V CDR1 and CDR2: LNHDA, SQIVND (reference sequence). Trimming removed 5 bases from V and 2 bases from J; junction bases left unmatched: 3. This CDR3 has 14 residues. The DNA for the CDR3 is TGTGCCAGTAGTCCGGGACAGACTGGAAACACCATATATTTT. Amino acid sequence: CASSPGQTGNTIYF.

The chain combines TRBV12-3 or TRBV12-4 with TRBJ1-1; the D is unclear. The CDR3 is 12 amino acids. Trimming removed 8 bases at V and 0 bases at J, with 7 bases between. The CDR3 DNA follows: TGTGCCAGCCAGCGGCTGAACACTGAAGCTTTCTTT. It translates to CASQRLNTEAFF.

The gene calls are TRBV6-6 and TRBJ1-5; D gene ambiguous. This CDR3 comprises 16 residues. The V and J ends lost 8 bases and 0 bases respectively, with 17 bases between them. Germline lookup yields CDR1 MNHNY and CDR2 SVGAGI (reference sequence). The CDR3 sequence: CASLVGVLYSNQPQHF. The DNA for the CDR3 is TGTGCCAGCCTGGTCGGGGTCCTTTATAGCAATCAGCCCCAGCATTTT.

The CDR3 nucleotides are TGTGCCAGCAGCGTAAGCGATAATCCCTACGAGCAGTACTTC. It codes for CASSVSDNPYEQYF. The genes are TRBV9 and TRBJ2-7, with D uncertain. CDR3 length: 14 residues. CDR1 is SGDLS, CDR2 YYNGEE, per germline. V was shortened by 1 base and J by 2 bases, with 10 bases between the two germline ends.

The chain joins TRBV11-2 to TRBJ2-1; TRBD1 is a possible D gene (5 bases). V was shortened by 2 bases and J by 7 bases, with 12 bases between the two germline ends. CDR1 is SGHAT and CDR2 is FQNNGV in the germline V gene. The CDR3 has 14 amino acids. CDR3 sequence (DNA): TGTGCCAGCAGCTTATTCGCAGGGAATAATGAGCAGTTCTTC. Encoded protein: CASSLFAGNNEQFF.

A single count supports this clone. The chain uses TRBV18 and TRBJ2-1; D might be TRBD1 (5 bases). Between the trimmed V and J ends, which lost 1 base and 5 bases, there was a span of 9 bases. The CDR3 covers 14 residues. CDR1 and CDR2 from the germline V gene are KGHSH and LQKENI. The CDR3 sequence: CASSPQGLNNEQFF. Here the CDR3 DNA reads TGTGCCAGCTCACCACAGGGGTTGAACAATGAGCAGTTCTTC.